These T cell receptor beta chains were read from a single sample in a study of CD8 T cells in ankylosing spondylitis. MiXCR, applied by TCRdb to the 5' RACE reads, yields one record per CDR3 protein. This sample has under 300,000 distinct CDR3 sequences, with under 20% found just once. The sequenced material came from blood, either unsorted or a sorted T cell fraction (not recorded which). Receptors originate from a male donor with ankylosing spondylitis or in good health (not recorded which). The CDR3 runs from the conserved cysteine through the conserved F or W. The D gene is left open where the match is weak. A clone size is listed for some rows: how often the clone was seen (once, few, many), or a class if it is expanded.

j_call: TRBJ2-3; clone_size: NA; v_call: TRBV4-3; d_call: NA; cdr3_length: 18; cdr3_nt: TGCGCCAGCAGCCAAGGCCACAATAGACAGCTAATGACAGATACGCAGTATTTT; cdr3_aa: CASSQGHNRQLMTDTQYF
j_call: TRBJ1-1; clone_size: NA; v_call: TRBV5-1; d_call: NA; cdr3_length: 14; cdr3_nt: TGCGCCAGCAGCGCCCACAGGGAGGGCACTGAAGCTTTCTTT; cdr3_aa: CASSAHREGTEAFF
j_call: TRBJ2-7; clone_size: once; v_call: TRBV27; d_call: TRBD2; cdr3_length: 15; cdr3_nt: TGTGCCACCTCCCATAGCGGGCCCCGGATCTACGAGCAGTACTTC; cdr3_aa: CATSHSGPRIYEQYF
j_call: TRBJ2-7; clone_size: NA; v_call: TRBV27; d_call: NA; cdr3_length: 14; cdr3_nt: TGTGCCAGCAGTTTATTCGGGGGCCCCTACGAGCAGTACTTC; cdr3_aa: CASSLFGGPYEQYF
j_call: TRBJ1-5; clone_size: many; v_call: TRBV24-1; d_call: NA; cdr3_length: 17; cdr3_nt: TGTGCCACCAGTGATTTGTGTGGGCGGGAGACCAATCAGCCCCAGCATTTT; cdr3_aa: CATSDLCGRETNQPQHF
j_call: TRBJ2-7; clone_size: many; v_call: TRBV29-1; d_call: NA; cdr3_length: 15; cdr3_nt: TGCAGCGTTGAAGGGTACGCAGCTTTCGGGTGGGAGCAGTACTTC; cdr3_aa: CSVEGYAAFGWEQYF
j_call: TRBJ2-7; clone_size: few; v_call: TRBV29-1; d_call: NA; cdr3_length: 13; cdr3_nt: TGCAGCGTTGATGGTGCAGGAGCCTACGAGCAGTACTTC; cdr3_aa: CSVDGAGAYEQYF
j_call: TRBJ2-2; clone_size: few; v_call: TRBV6-2/TRBV6-3; d_call: NA; cdr3_length: 15; cdr3_nt: TGTGCCAGCAGACAGCGAACTCTGAACACCGGGGAGCTGTTTTTT; cdr3_aa: CASRQRTLNTGELFF
j_call: TRBJ1-6; clone_size: NA; v_call: TRBV5-8; d_call: NA; cdr3_length: 14; cdr3_nt: TGTGCCAGCAGCTTGGACAGTCAGAATTCACCCCTCCACTTT; cdr3_aa: CASSLDSQNSPLHF
j_call: TRBJ1-6; clone_size: once; v_call: TRBV7-2; d_call: NA; cdr3_length: 14; cdr3_nt: TGTGCCAGCAGCGCCTTTGGGGATCCCTCACCCCTCCACTTT; cdr3_aa: CASSAFGDPSPLHF
j_call: TRBJ2-3; clone_size: NA; v_call: TRBV11-3; d_call: TRBD1; cdr3_length: 14; cdr3_nt: TGTGCCAGCAGCCCGACAGGGGGCTCAGATACGCAGTATTTT; cdr3_aa: CASSPTGGSDTQYF
j_call: TRBJ2-3; clone_size: NA; v_call: TRBV7-2; d_call: TRBD2; cdr3_length: 16; cdr3_nt: TGTGCCAGCAGCTTAGTGGCTAGCGGGAGTCCAGATACGCAGTATTTT; cdr3_aa: CASSLVASGSPDTQYF
j_call: TRBJ2-3; clone_size: few; v_call: TRBV6-2/TRBV6-3; d_call: NA; cdr3_length: 16; cdr3_nt: TGTGCCAGCAAGGGGAACAGGGTGGACCTCGCAGATACGCAGTATTTT; cdr3_aa: CASKGNRVDLADTQYF
j_call: TRBJ1-5; clone_size: NA; v_call: TRBV20-1; d_call: NA; cdr3_length: 15; cdr3_nt: TGCAGTGCTAGAGACCCGGGAAATAGCAATCAGCCCCAGCATTTT; cdr3_aa: CSARDPGNSNQPQHF
j_call: TRBJ2-3; clone_size: NA; v_call: TRBV4-2; d_call: NA; cdr3_length: 15; cdr3_nt: TGTGCCAGCAGCGACCGGGCGGGACCCACAGATACGCAGTATTTT; cdr3_aa: CASSDRAGPTDTQYF
j_call: TRBJ2-7; clone_size: few; v_call: TRBV12-3/TRBV12-4; d_call: TRBD2; cdr3_length: 23; cdr3_nt: TGTGCCAGCAGTTTGGTGCTGGTGGGACCATCGGGACTAGCGGAAGTTCTGACCTACGAGCAGTACTTC; cdr3_aa: CASSLVLVGPSGLAEVLTYEQYF
j_call: TRBJ2-1; clone_size: NA; v_call: TRBV7-9; d_call: NA; cdr3_length: 15; cdr3_nt: TGTGCCAGCAGCGCACTAACAAGCTCCTACAATGAGCAGTTCTTC; cdr3_aa: CASSALTSSYNEQFF
j_call: TRBJ1-2; clone_size: NA; v_call: TRBV28; d_call: NA; cdr3_length: 12; cdr3_nt: TGTGCCAGCAGTCCCAGTGTTGGCGGCTACACCTTC; cdr3_aa: CASSPSVGGYTF
j_call: TRBJ2-1; clone_size: NA; v_call: TRBV28; d_call: NA; cdr3_length: 13; cdr3_nt: TGTGCCAGCAGGGCGGAGGGAGACAATGAGCAGTTCTTC; cdr3_aa: CASRAEGDNEQFF
j_call: TRBJ2-1; clone_size: few; v_call: TRBV20-1; d_call: TRBD2; cdr3_length: 14; cdr3_nt: TGCAGTGCCACCTCTAGCGGGGTCTACAATGAGCAGTTCTTC; cdr3_aa: CSATSSGVYNEQFF
j_call: TRBJ2-1; clone_size: few; v_call: TRBV27; d_call: TRBD2; cdr3_length: 17; cdr3_nt: TGTGCCAGCAGTTTACATTCCCCCGCGGGAGGAGGGAATGAGCAGTTCTTC; cdr3_aa: CASSLHSPAGGGNEQFF
j_call: TRBJ2-7; clone_size: NA; v_call: TRBV29-1; d_call: TRBD1; cdr3_length: 13; cdr3_nt: TGCAGCGCCGGGACAGGGGGTGGTTACGAGCAGTACTTC; cdr3_aa: CSAGTGGGYEQYF
j_call: TRBJ2-3; clone_size: NA; v_call: TRBV7-9; d_call: NA; cdr3_length: 16; cdr3_nt: TGTGCCAGCAGCTTAGACCCTAGCGCCAGCACAGATACGCAGTATTTT; cdr3_aa: CASSLDPSASTDTQYF
j_call: TRBJ2-1; clone_size: NA; v_call: TRBV18; d_call: NA; cdr3_length: 17; cdr3_nt: TGTGCCAGCTCACCACCGGGTAGGTGTAGCAGGAACAATGAGCAGTTCTTC; cdr3_aa: CASSPPGRCSRNNEQFF
j_call: TRBJ2-7; clone_size: few; v_call: TRBV7-9; d_call: NA; cdr3_length: 13; cdr3_nt: TGTGCCAGCAGCTTAGTCAATTCGGGGGAGCAGTACTTC; cdr3_aa: CASSLVNSGEQYF
j_call: TRBJ2-7; clone_size: NA; v_call: TRBV27; d_call: NA; cdr3_length: 13; cdr3_nt: TGTGCCAGCAGTTTCAGGGGAGGCTACGAGCAGTACTTC; cdr3_aa: CASSFRGGYEQYF
j_call: TRBJ2-3; clone_size: many; v_call: TRBV4-1; d_call: TRBD2; cdr3_length: 17; cdr3_nt: TGCGCCAGCAGCCCCCGGGAACTAGCGGGAATCACAGATACGCAGTATTTT; cdr3_aa: CASSPRELAGITDTQYF
j_call: TRBJ2-1; clone_size: NA; v_call: TRBV7-8; d_call: TRBD1; cdr3_length: 14; cdr3_nt: TGTGCCAGCAGCCCCTCAAAGGGGGCCAATGAGCAGTTCTTC; cdr3_aa: CASSPSKGANEQFF
j_call: TRBJ2-1; clone_size: NA; v_call: TRBV12-3/TRBV12-4; d_call: NA; cdr3_length: 14; cdr3_nt: TGTGCCAGCAGTCACAGCGGAGGTTACAATGAGCAGTTCTTC; cdr3_aa: CASSHSGGYNEQFF
j_call: TRBJ2-2; clone_size: few; v_call: TRBV4-1; d_call: NA; cdr3_length: 15; cdr3_nt: TGCGCCAGCAGCCAATCCCGGGACTTGGGCGGGGAGCTGTTTTTT; cdr3_aa: CASSQSRDLGGELFF
j_call: TRBJ2-1; clone_size: few; v_call: TRBV29-1; d_call: TRBD2; cdr3_length: 16; cdr3_nt: TGCAGCGTTGCCGGGCCAGCGGGAGAGCGGGGGGGTGAGCAGTTCTTC; cdr3_aa: CSVAGPAGERGGEQFF
j_call: TRBJ2-4; clone_size: NA; v_call: TRBV5-1; d_call: NA; cdr3_length: 16; cdr3_nt: TGCGCCAGCAGCTTAGGTGTGGACCTAGCCAAAAACATTCAGTACTTC; cdr3_aa: CASSLGVDLAKNIQYF
j_call: TRBJ2-5; clone_size: few; v_call: TRBV27; d_call: TRBD2; cdr3_length: 15; cdr3_nt: TGTGCCAGCAGTCCGGTTGGACTAGCGGAAGAGACCCAGTACTTC; cdr3_aa: CASSPVGLAEETQYF
j_call: TRBJ2-7; clone_size: NA; v_call: TRBV4-1; d_call: NA; cdr3_length: 14; cdr3_nt: TGCGCCAGCAGCCAAGATTATCTGGCCTACGAGCAGTACTTC; cdr3_aa: CASSQDYLAYEQYF
j_call: TRBJ2-5; clone_size: few; v_call: TRBV9; d_call: NA; cdr3_length: 15; cdr3_nt: TGTGCCAGCAGCGGAGGCCGTAGTGACCAAGAGACCCAGTACTTC; cdr3_aa: CASSGGRSDQETQYF
j_call: TRBJ2-1; clone_size: few; v_call: TRBV24-1; d_call: NA; cdr3_length: 16; cdr3_nt: TGTGCCACCAGTGCTATGGGGGACGGGTTATACAATGAGCAGTTCTTC; cdr3_aa: CATSAMGDGLYNEQFF
j_call: TRBJ1-1; clone_size: NA; v_call: TRBV20-1; d_call: NA; cdr3_length: 12; cdr3_nt: TGCAGTGGGGGGGAGGGAATCACTGAAGCTTTCTTT; cdr3_aa: CSGGEGITEAFF
j_call: TRBJ2-2; clone_size: NA; v_call: TRBV4-1; d_call: NA; cdr3_length: 17; cdr3_nt: TGCGCCAGCAGCCAATACCCTCCAGGGGACAACACCGGGGAGCTGTTTTTT; cdr3_aa: CASSQYPPGDNTGELFF
j_call: TRBJ2-7; clone_size: NA; v_call: TRBV4-3; d_call: TRBD1; cdr3_length: 15; cdr3_nt: TGCGCCAGCAGCCCTGCTTGGACAGGGGGCTACGAGCAGTACTTC; cdr3_aa: CASSPAWTGGYEQYF
j_call: TRBJ2-7; clone_size: NA; v_call: TRBV7-9; d_call: NA; cdr3_length: 14; cdr3_nt: TGTGCCAGCAGCTTAAACGAGTATGGGGTCGAGCAGTACTTC; cdr3_aa: CASSLNEYGVEQYF
j_call: TRBJ2-7; clone_size: NA; v_call: TRBV11-2; d_call: NA; cdr3_length: 13; cdr3_nt: TGTGCCAGCGGAGGGACAGTCGGGGCCGAGCAGTACTTC; cdr3_aa: CASGGTVGAEQYF
j_call: TRBJ2-1; clone_size: NA; v_call: TRBV20-1; d_call: NA; cdr3_length: 19; cdr3_nt: TGCTGTGCTATCGGGAGACAAAAGGAAGCAGCAGAGTATGGCGGTGAGCAGTTCTTC; cdr3_aa: CCAIGRQKEAAEYGGEQFF
j_call: TRBJ2-1; clone_size: many; v_call: TRBV11-2; d_call: NA; cdr3_length: 17; cdr3_nt: TGTGCCAGCAGCTTACGCCCGGAGATCCTAGGTGGCGATGAGCAGTTCTTC; cdr3_aa: CASSLRPEILGGDEQFF
j_call: TRBJ1-2; clone_size: NA; v_call: TRBV29-1; d_call: NA; cdr3_length: 12; cdr3_nt: TGCAGCGTCGGGACATCCAGGGATGGCTACACCTTC; cdr3_aa: CSVGTSRDGYTF
j_call: TRBJ2-7; clone_size: few; v_call: TRBV7-6; d_call: NA; cdr3_length: 14; cdr3_nt: TGTGCCAGCAGCCCCCCCGGGAGTCGAGGCGAGCAGTACTTC; cdr3_aa: CASSPPGSRGEQYF
j_call: TRBJ1-5; clone_size: many; v_call: TRBV28; d_call: NA; cdr3_length: 13; cdr3_nt: TGTGCCAGCAGTTTAAGCAGCAATCAGCCCCAGCATTTT; cdr3_aa: CASSLSSNQPQHF
j_call: TRBJ2-1; clone_size: NA; v_call: TRBV5-1; d_call: TRBD2; cdr3_length: 18; cdr3_nt: TGCGCCAGCAGCTCGGGCCCATTCTCGGGACTAGCATCCAATGAGCAGTTCTTC; cdr3_aa: CASSSGPFSGLASNEQFF
j_call: TRBJ2-6; clone_size: few; v_call: TRBV29-1; d_call: TRBD1; cdr3_length: 16; cdr3_nt: TGCAGCGTCGGAGACAGGGTAGACTCTGGGGCCAACGTCCTGACTTTC; cdr3_aa: CSVGDRVDSGANVLTF
j_call: TRBJ2-5; clone_size: NA; v_call: TRBV18; d_call: NA; cdr3_length: 14; cdr3_nt: TGTGCCAGCTCACCATACCAAGGGGAAGAGACCCAGTACTTC; cdr3_aa: CASSPYQGEETQYF
j_call: TRBJ2-3; clone_size: NA; v_call: TRBV9; d_call: TRBD1; cdr3_length: 16; cdr3_nt: TGTGCCAGCAGCCGACCGGGACAGGGGGCGTCAGATACGCAGTATTTT; cdr3_aa: CASSRPGQGASDTQYF
j_call: TRBJ2-7; clone_size: few; v_call: TRBV12-3/TRBV12-4; d_call: NA; cdr3_length: 13; cdr3_nt: TGTGCCAGCAGTTCTGTATCCCCTTACGAGCAGTACTTC; cdr3_aa: CASSSVSPYEQYF
j_call: TRBJ2-7; clone_size: NA; v_call: TRBV5-1; d_call: TRBD2; cdr3_length: 17; cdr3_nt: TGCGCCAGCAGCCACCGCGAAGGACTAGCGGAGATCTACGAGCAGTACTTC; cdr3_aa: CASSHREGLAEIYEQYF
j_call: TRBJ2-7; clone_size: NA; v_call: TRBV9; d_call: TRBD1; cdr3_length: 14; cdr3_nt: TGTGCCAGCAGCGCGGACAGGAAAAGGTACGAGCAGTACTTC; cdr3_aa: CASSADRKRYEQYF
j_call: TRBJ2-7; clone_size: many; v_call: TRBV7-9; d_call: NA; cdr3_length: 15; cdr3_nt: TGTGCCAGCAGCTTAGCCGAGGGGGATCCTTACGAGCAGTACTTC; cdr3_aa: CASSLAEGDPYEQYF
j_call: TRBJ2-5; clone_size: NA; v_call: TRBV4-3; d_call: TRBD1; cdr3_length: 17; cdr3_nt: TGCGCCAGCAGCCAAGATATTGGGACAGGGGAACGGGAGACCCAGTACTTC; cdr3_aa: CASSQDIGTGERETQYF
j_call: TRBJ2-1; clone_size: NA; v_call: TRBV27; d_call: TRBD2; cdr3_length: 15; cdr3_nt: TGTGCCAGCAGTTCCGGGACTAGCGGGAAGAATGAGCAGTTCTTC; cdr3_aa: CASSSGTSGKNEQFF
j_call: TRBJ2-5; clone_size: many; v_call: TRBV15; d_call: NA; cdr3_length: 16; cdr3_nt: TGTGCCACCAGCAGAGCTGTTGTGGGATTAAAAGAGACCCAGTACTTC; cdr3_aa: CATSRAVVGLKETQYF
j_call: TRBJ2-1; clone_size: few; v_call: TRBV4-2; d_call: TRBD2; cdr3_length: 16; cdr3_nt: TGTGCCAGCAGCCTAGAGACTAGCGATCGCTACAATGAGCAGTTCTTC; cdr3_aa: CASSLETSDRYNEQFF
j_call: TRBJ2-1; clone_size: NA; v_call: TRBV20-1; d_call: NA; cdr3_length: 10; cdr3_nt: TGCAGTGCTCGCGTTGTAGAGCAGTTCTTC; cdr3_aa: CSARVVEQFF